The rows below give T cell receptor beta chains drawn from one sample of a study of CD8+CD57+ T cells in acquired aplastic anemia. TCRdb analysed the reads with MiXCR anew, one entry per CDR3 protein. The table lists around 230,000 distinct CDR3 sequences, under 65% of them singletons. The sequenced sample was sorted CD4+, CD8+, or CD8+CD57+ T cells (not recorded which) from PBMCs. These receptors were obtained from a human donor in good health. Both conserved end residues are part of each CDR3. The order of the fields is V gene, CDR3 protein.

TRBV2 | CASSEGTNTGELFF
TRBV6-4 | CASSPEGVRYGYTF
TRBV24-1 | CATSEHAKRKMGYGYTF
TRBV27 | CASSPEPTSGYEQYF
TRBV7-6 | CASSYSVGGATEAFF
TRBV11-2 | CASSRTSIRSYEQYF
TRBV7-9 | CASSPGQLAGGWGDTQYF
TRBV13 | CASSLSAPEQYF
TRBV7-4 | CASSYWYGQNRSPLHF
TRBV13 | CASSLTRDPSRTQYF
TRBV12-5 | CASAKTGGTEAFF
TRBV15 | CATSRGLAGASGSYEQYF
TRBV3-1 | CASSPSLAGYNEQFF
TRBV24-1 | CATSRTENTGELFF
TRBV2 | CASSEGLGLSTIYF
TRBV5-1 | CASRGGYTLRADQETQYF
TRBV2 | CASSLGPGSNEQFF
TRBV10-2 | CASSSANEQYF
TRBV20-1 | CSAIGGTPRINQPQHF
TRBV27 | CASSQTSSRAYEQYF
TRBV2 | CASLFGPEGNEKLFF
TRBV7-2 | CASSLPRGFYEQYF
TRBV7-7 | CASSPTGRGEQYF